The 28 T cell receptor beta chains below come from one sample, sequenced in a study of metastatic and nonmetastatic thyroid tumors. With MiXCR, TCRdb reprocessed the PCR reads. The sample includes around 26,000 clones, around a fifth of them seen just once. All patients were untreated before thyroid surgery. The sequenced sample consisted of blood. The origin of the receptors is a male donor with papillary thyroid cancer or a benign thyroid nodule (not recorded which). Some clones in this sample may be carry-over from other donors' samples.

This clone was seen repeatedly, ten times or more. V is TRBV10-3 and J is TRBJ2-5; 9 positions agree with TRBD1. Germline V gene sequence: CDR1 ENHRY, CDR2 SYGVKD. There are 15 residues in the CDR3. The J segment lost 5 bases and the V segment lost 7 bases, leaving 11 bases of the junction unmatched. CDR3 residues: CAINSGQGFFETQYF. CDR3 in DNA: TGTGCCATCAATTCGGGACAGGGATTTTTCGAGACCCAGTACTTC.

This clone was detected a few times. The chain links TRBV7-3 to TRBJ2-6; D ambiguous. This CDR3 comprises 15 residues. Trimming stripped 2 bases from V and 0 bases from J, with 5 bases between. The germline V gene encodes CDR1 SGHTA and CDR2 FQGTGA. The CDR3 coding sequence is TGTGCCAGCAGCTTAGTGGGCTCTGGGGCCAACGTCCTGACTTTC. Translated: CASSLVGSGANVLTF. The whole variable domain, remainder taken from reference TRBV7-3 and TRBJ2-6, is GAGVSQTPSNKVTEKGKYVELRCDPISGHTALYWYRQSLGQGPEFLIYFQGTGAADDSGLPNDRFFAVRPEGSVSTLKIQRTERGDSAVYLCASSLVGSGANVLTFGAGSRLTVL.

Concerning this clone itself: At one of its ends the junction is not consistent with the germline gene, which may arise from a read error. The chain joins TRBV7-3 to TRBJ2-1; no definite D call. The CDR3 loop spans 15 amino acids. Germline V gene data show CDR1 as SGHTA and CDR2 as FQGTGA. The CDR3 protein is CASSLTSGRENGQFF. CDR3 sequence (DNA): TGTGCCAGCAGCTTAACCAGTGGGCGAGAGAATGGGCAGTTCTTC.

The chain couples TRBV19 to TRBJ1-1; the D is unclear. This CDR3 region has 13 residues. V lost 8 bases and J 6 bases, leaving 16 bases between the germline ends. Germline-derived CDR1 and CDR2 are LNHDA and SQIVND (reference sequence). The CDR3, as DNA: TGTGCCAGTGGAATTGGCATGGACGCTGAAGCTTTCTTT. It yields the protein CASGIGMDAEAFF.

This clone was picked up many times. The same CDR3 arises from other DNA sequences in this sample as well. The rearrangement joins TRBV20-1 to TRBJ1-1; perhaps TRBD1 as D (5 bases). With 6 bases removed from V and 3 bases from J, the gap between germline ends came to 8 bases. The CDR3 extends over 11 amino acids. The germline V gene has CDR1 DFQATT and CDR2 SNEGSKA (reference sequence). The CDR3: CSAGHYTEAFF. The CDR3 coding sequence is TGCAGTGCCGGACATTACACTGAAGCTTTCTTT.

This chain uses TRBV20-1 with TRBJ2-7, with 8 bases aligning to TRBD2. This CDR3 is 14 amino acids long. In germline, CDR1 is DFQATT, CDR2 SNEGSKA (reference sequence). Germline trimming cut 3 bases from V and 0 bases from J; bases unmatched to any gene: 4. The CDR3, as DNA: TGCAGTGCTAGGCGGGGGGCCAGCTCCTACGAGCAGTACTTC. It specifies CSARRGASSYEQYF.

As for this clone: The junction departs from germline at one end; a sequencing error may be responsible. The V call is TRBV5-8, the J call TRBJ2-5; no reliable D call. The CDR3 totals 15 residues. Germline V CDR1 and CDR2: SGHTS, YDEGEE. CDR3 DNA: TGTTCCAGCAGCTTGAGTCTCAGGAATGGGGAGACCCAGTACTTC. It is translated as CSSSLSLRNGETQYF.

This clone has at least ten counts. V usage is TRBV9 and J usage is TRBJ2-2; 11 bases are a match to TRBD2. CDR1 SGDLS and CDR2 YYNGEE come from the germline V gene. J was trimmed by 6 bases and V by 3 bases; bases with no gene match: 10. This CDR3 contains 17 residues. Here the CDR3 reads CASSARSLAGGSGELFF. The CDR3 region has the DNA TGTGCCAGCAGCGCCCGATCCCTAGCGGGAGGCTCCGGGGAGCTGTTTTTT.

The chain combines TRBV2 with TRBJ2-1, with 10 positions matching TRBD2. V gave up 8 bases and J gave up 7 bases; unmatched junction bases: 8. The germline V gene encodes CDR1 SNHLY and CDR2 FYNNEI. This CDR3 contains 14 residues. The CDR3 region is CASSSGGAWNEQFF. CDR3 nucleotides: TGTGCCAGCTCCAGCGGGGGGGCCTGGAATGAGCAGTTCTTC. The whole variable domain, filled in from reference TRBV2 and TRBJ2-1, reads EPEVTQTPSHQVTQMGQEVILRCVPISNHLYFYWYRQILGQKVEFLVSFYNNEISEKSEIFDDQFSVERPDGSNFTLKIRSTKLEDSAMYFCASSSGGAWNEQFFGPGTRLTVL.

V is TRBV20-1 and J is TRBJ1-2, with 7 bases identical to TRBD1. Germline values: CDR1 DFQATT, CDR2 SNEGSKA (reference sequence). The V and J ends lost 1 base and 0 bases, in that order; junction bases with no gene match: 11. This CDR3 is built from 17 residues. For the CDR3, the DNA is TGCAGTGCTAGAGTTCTGTCGGGACAGCAAGCTAACTATGGCTACACCTTC. It translates to CSARVLSGQQANYGYTF.

This clone was counted ten times or more. The rearrangement joins TRBV27 to TRBJ2-7, with D possibly being TRBD1 (6 bases). Trimming cost V 5 bases and J 4 bases, with 9 bases left between them. This CDR3 contains 12 residues. CDR1 is MNHEY and CDR2 is SMNVEV in the germline V gene (reference sequence). This CDR3 is CASSDRSYEQYF. In nucleotides, the CDR3 is TGTGCCAGCAGTGACAGGTCATACGAGCAGTACTTC.

J is TRBJ2-3 and V is TRBV30; 7 nucleotides align to TRBD2. Germline V gene sequence: CDR1 GTSNPN, CDR2 SVGIG (reference sequence). V shed 3 bases and J 7 bases; nucleotides not matched to a gene: 16. This CDR3 has 16 residues. The CDR3 reads CAWRGALAEGRYTQYF. CDR3 nucleotides: TGTGCCTGGAGAGGTGCGCTAGCGGAAGGGAGGTATACGCAGTATTTT. The full variable domain, rest sourced from reference TRBV30 and TRBJ2-3, is SQTIHQWPATLVQPVGSPLSLECTVEGTSNPNLYWYRQAAGRGLQLLFYSVGIGQISSEVPQNLSASRPQDRQFILSSKKLLLSDSGFYLCAWRGALAEGRYTQYFGPGTRLTVL.

This clone occurred a few times. This chain joins TRBV6-2 or TRBV6-3 and TRBJ1-2, with D perhaps matching TRBD1 (6 bases). V gave up 6 bases and J gave up 4 bases, with 15 bases separating them. CDR1 is MNHEY and CDR2 is SVGEGT in the germline V gene. This CDR3 contains 14 residues. CDR3 nucleotides: TGTGCCAGCAGACCCGACAGGAAACCCTATGGCTACACCTTC. Translating it yields CASRPDRKPYGYTF.

This clone occurred many times. A much bigger clone sits one base away, suggesting this may be a read error. This rearrangement joins TRBV10-2 to TRBJ1-3; D not certain. Germline lookup yields CDR1 WSHSY and CDR2 SAAADI. This CDR3 is 13 amino acids long. CDR3 protein: CASSESIKHTIHF. The CDR3 DNA reads as TGCGCCAGCAGTGAGTCAATAAAGCACACCATACATTTT.

This clone was seen a few times. This chain links TRBV10-1 with TRBJ1-1; D is undetermined. CDR3 length: 13 residues. Trimming cost V 6 bases and J 3 bases, with 11 bases left between them. The germline gives CDR1 WNHNN, CDR2 SYGVQD (reference sequence). The DNA for the CDR3 is TGCGCCAGCAGCCTGGGTCGTTACACTGAAGCTTTCTTT. It is translated as CASSLGRYTEAFF.

This clone was seen ten or more times. The rearrangement links TRBV7-2 to TRBJ1-2, with TRBD1 matching 8 bases. The CDR3 length is 16 residues. Germline CDR1 SGHTA, CDR2 FQGNSA. Trimming at V came to 2 bases and at J to 4 bases, leaving 9 bases not matched to a gene. The CDR3 reads CASSLRPGGDAYGYTF. The DNA for the CDR3 is TGTGCCAGCAGCTTACGCCCAGGGGGCGACGCCTATGGCTACACCTTC.

This clone occurred many times. The chain uses TRBV18 and TRBJ2-5; D gene unclear. CDR1 and CDR2 from the germline V gene are KGHSH and LQKENI. Trimming pared 3 bases from V and 2 bases from J, leaving 10 bases between. The CDR3 has 14 amino acids. CDR3 sequence reads: CASSPTEEQETQYF. DNA for the CDR3: TGTGCCAGCTCACCCACAGAGGAGCAAGAGACCCAGTACTTC.

V and J are TRBV11-1 and TRBJ2-2, with 10 bases that match TRBD2. The germline V gene encodes CDR1 SGHAT and CDR2 FQDESV (reference sequence). V trimming: 2 bases; J trimming: 6 bases; junction bases outside the gene matches: 15. The CDR3 loop spans 19 amino acids. CDR3 DNA sequence: TGTGCCAGCAGCTTATCCGGGCGGGGACCCAGCGGGGGGGCCGGGGAGCTGTTTTTT. This encodes CASSLSGRGPSGGAGELFF. The entire variable domain, with the rest obtained from reference TRBV11-1 and TRBJ2-2, is as follows: EAEVAQSPRYKITEKSQAVAFWCDPISGHATLYWYRQILGQGPELLVQFQDESVVDDSQLPKDRFSAERLKGVDSTLKIQPAELGDSAMYLCASSLSGRGPSGGAGELFFGEGSRLTVL.

The chain uses TRBV6-2 or TRBV6-3 and TRBJ2-5; D is possibly TRBD2 (6 bases). The CDR3 covers 14 residues. V lost 10 bases, J lost 2 bases, and 17 bases lay in between. In germline, CDR1 is MNHEY, CDR2 SVGEGT. CDR3 loop: CATTGVAGQETQYF. CDR3 DNA: TGTGCCACTACGGGAGTTGCGGGACAAGAGACCCAGTACTTC.

Only one count was recorded for this clone. This rearrangement joins TRBV25-1 to TRBJ2-5; 7 bases match TRBD1. The V gene's germline CDR1 is MGHDK and CDR2 SYGVNS. V shed 3 bases, J shed 5 bases, and the junction held 9 bases outside the gene matches. This CDR3 contains 15 residues. The CDR3 DNA reads as TGTGCCAGCAGTGATCTTCGACAGGGTGGGGAGACCCAGTACTTC. Protein product: CASSDLRQGGETQYF.

Many counts were recorded for this clone. This rearrangement joins TRBV24-1 to TRBJ2-1, with D tentatively TRBD2 (5 bases). V was pared by 6 bases and J by 0 bases, with 17 bases between. The CDR3 consists of 17 residues. Germline CDR1 reads KGHDR; CDR2 reads SFDVKD. CDR3 sequence reads: CATSPGGLQSSYNEQFF. The DNA of the CDR3 is TGTGCCACCAGTCCCGGCGGACTGCAGAGCTCCTACAATGAGCAGTTCTTC.

The sample holds many counts of this clone. The chain is built from TRBV7-2 and TRBJ2-7, with TRBD1 identical over 10 bases. Looked up from germline, CDR1 is SGHTA and CDR2 is FQGNSA. V shed 0 bases and J 6 bases; nucleotides not matched to a gene: 17. This CDR3 is built from 19 residues. This chain's CDR3 is CASSLAGSGTGEKGSEQYF. The CDR3 nucleotides are TGTGCCAGCAGCTTAGCGGGATCCGGGACAGGGGAAAAGGGATCCGAGCAGTACTTC.

This clone was seen at least ten times. Here the CDR3 omits its conserved ending phenylalanine or tryptophan, so a read error is the likely source. The chain recombines TRBV19 with TRBJ1-1; no clear D gene. CDR1 LNHDA and CDR2 SQIVND come from the germline V gene (reference sequence). The CDR3 length is 11 residues. V lost 2 bases to trimming and J lost 4 bases, with 2 bases between them. The CDR3 protein is CASSIFTEAFL. The CDR3 DNA reads as TGTGCCAGTAGTATATTCACTGAAGCTTTCCTT.

The table lists this clone with many counts. One base away lies a much larger clone, so this may be a sequencing read error. This chain joins TRBV20-1 and TRBJ2-1; no clear D. V was trimmed by 0 bases and J by 5 bases, leaving 11 bases between them. Germline V gene lookup returns CDR1 DFQATT and CDR2 SNEGSKA (reference sequence). The CDR3 extends over 14 amino acids. The CDR3 protein is CSARDPRNNNEQFF. The CDR3 DNA reads TGCAGTGCTAGAGACCCCCGGAACAACAATGAGCAGTTCTTC.

In its sample, this clone was seen many times. A much larger clone lies one base from this, so it may be a read error. This specimen includes other DNA sequences encoding the same CDR3. The chain carries TRBV6-8 and TRBJ1-5, with a weak D call TRBD1 (5 bases). The germline CDR1 and CDR2 sequences are MNHGY and SAAAGT. CDR3 length: 14 residues. The CDR3 DNA reads TGCGCAGCCGGGGGGGGGGTTGGCAATCAGCCCCAGCATTTT. Amino acids: CAAGGGVGNQPQHF.

The J gene is TRBJ2-2, the V gene TRBV5-6; perhaps TRBD1 as D (5 bases). The V and J ends lost 4 bases and 8 bases respectively, with 18 bases between them. Per the germline V gene, CDR1 is SGHDT and CDR2 is YYEEEE. The length of the CDR3 is 15 residues. CDR3 DNA: TGTGCCAGCAGCACGATTCAGGGCGGCACAGGGGAGCTGTTTTTT. Amino acid sequence: CASSTIQGGTGELFF.

By its share, this clone is medium-sized. The genes are TRBV15 and TRBJ2-7; 8 bases are shared with TRBD1. The CDR3 runs to 15 residues. The germline gives CDR1 LNHNV, CDR2 YYDKDF (reference sequence). The junction had 4 bases not matched to a gene; V was cut back by 1 base and J by 2 bases. In DNA, the CDR3 is TGTGCCACCAGCAGAGGGCAGGGGGCCGCCTACGAGCAGTACTTC. This gives the protein CATSRGQGAAYEQYF.

This clone was seen repeatedly, ten times or more. Since a much larger clone is just one base distant, this may be a read error. V and J are TRBV27 and TRBJ2-3, with 10 nucleotides matching TRBD2. Germline CDR1 reads MNHEY; CDR2 reads SMNVEV (reference sequence). This CDR3 is built from 15 residues. The CDR3 coding sequence is TGTGCCAGCAGCTACAGACTAGCGGGTACAGATACGCGGTATTTT. Its translation: CASSYRLAGTDTRYF.